These 18 T cell receptor beta chains share one sample of origin, sequenced in a study of CD8+ T cells in alopecia areata. RNA extraction and reverse transcription yielded cDNA as sequencing template. TCRdb's table, derived via immunoSEQ multiplex PCR, lists solely in-frame clones and lacks some. This sample has hundreds of thousands of clones, with 50% to 65% found just once. The sequencing here drew on CD4+ T cells sorted from blood, taken at week 0. The source of these receptors is a human donor with alopecia areata.

The sample holds a few counts of this clone. The chain combines TRBV4-1 with TRBJ2-5; D tentatively fits TRBD1 or TRBD2 (5 bases each). The CDR3 is 15 amino acids. V dropped 0 bases and J dropped 4 bases, with 12 bases sitting between them. Germline assignment: CDR1 MGHRA and CDR2 YSYEKL. DNA of the CDR3: TGCGCCAGCAGCCAAGATTGGGGGAAGGCAGAGACCCAGTACTTC. Protein: CASSQDWGKAETQYF.

This clone was detected a few times. The chain combines TRBV2 with TRBJ1-2; no reliable D call. The CDR3 runs to 15 residues. V shed 6 bases and J shed 0 bases, with 14 bases lying between them. CDR1 is SNHLY, CDR2 FYNNEI, per germline. CDR3 coding DNA: TGTGCCAGCAGGGCTGGACCGTTCACTAACTATGGCTACACCTTC. Translation gives CASRAGPFTNYGYTF.

This chain links TRBV4-2 with TRBJ2-3, with D perhaps TRBD2 (6 bases). The V gene's germline CDR1 is LGHNA and CDR2 YNFKEQ. V was trimmed by 6 bases and J by 3 bases, leaving 22 bases between them. The CDR3 has 17 amino acids. The CDR3 sequence is CASSREVPRLGTDTQYF. The CDR3 coding sequence is TGTGCCAGCAGTAGGGAGGTACCCCGATTGGGGACAGATACGCAGTATTTT.

This chain links TRBV30 with TRBJ1-5; D is undetermined. From germline, CDR1 is GTSNPN and CDR2 SVGIG (reference sequence). The CDR3 contains 12 residues. The V and J ends lost 2 bases and 2 bases respectively, with 4 bases between them. The CDR3 nucleotides are TGTGCCTGGAGTTGGGGCAATCAGCCCCAGCATTTT. This gives the protein CAWSWGNQPQHF.

The chain is built from TRBV9 and TRBJ2-1; 9 bases fit TRBD2. In germline, CDR1 is SGDLS, CDR2 YYNGEE. CDR3 length: 15 residues. The V segment lost 4 bases and the J segment 6 bases; nucleotides outside the gene matches: 8. This chain's CDR3 is CASSPQTGLANEQFF. The CDR3, as DNA: TGTGCCAGCAGCCCACAAACGGGACTAGCCAATGAGCAGTTCTTC.

The genes are TRBV7-9 and TRBJ2-4; no definite D call. V lost 5 bases to trimming and J lost 0 bases, with 8 bases between them. Germline V gene data show CDR1 as SEHNR and CDR2 as FQNEAQ (reference sequence). CDR3 length: 14 residues. This CDR3 is CASSQSGAKNIQYF. The CDR3 DNA is TGTGCCAGCAGCCAGTCAGGAGCCAAAAACATTCAGTACTTC.

The rearrangement uses TRBV11-2 and TRBJ2-1; 11 bases agree with TRBD2. J lost 10 bases, V lost 4 bases, and 9 bases had no gene match. Germline V gene lookup returns CDR1 SGHAT and CDR2 FQNNGV. CDR3 size: 15 residues. The CDR3 loop reads CASSSTSGSSREQFF. In DNA form, the CDR3 reads TGTGCCAGCAGCTCTACTAGCGGGAGTTCAAGGGAGCAGTTCTTC.

J is TRBJ2-1 and V is TRBV6-1, with TRBD2 matching 7 bases. V lost 2 bases to trimming and J lost 1 base; unmatched junction nucleotides: 2. The germline V gene encodes CDR1 MNHNS and CDR2 SASEGT. The CDR3 runs 15 residues. CDR3 amino acids: CASSESGASYNEQFF. The CDR3 bases are TGTGCCAGCAGTGAAAGCGGGGCTTCCTACAATGAGCAGTTCTTC.

This rearrangement joins TRBV5-6 to TRBJ1-1, with a possible D match to TRBD1 (5 bases). Germline values: CDR1 SGHDT, CDR2 YYEEEE. The CDR3 length is 14 residues. V lost 2 bases, J lost 5 bases, and 13 bases lay in between. Here the CDR3 reads CASSFRDGGTEAFF. Written as DNA, the CDR3 is TGTGCCAGCAGCTTCCGGGACGGGGGAACTGAAGCTTTCTTT.

The rearrangement links TRBV29-1 to TRBJ1-3; perhaps TRBD1 as D (6 bases). This CDR3 has 13 amino acids. The germline V and J ends were trimmed by 6 bases and 1 base, with 10 bases remaining between them. Germline V gene data show CDR1 as SQVTM and CDR2 as ANQGSEA. CDR3 protein: CSVRTESGNTIYF. The CDR3 nucleotides read TGCAGCGTCAGGACAGAGTCTGGAAACACCATATATTTT.

This clone was recorded many times. The gene calls are TRBV5-1 and TRBJ1-1; D is uncertain. The V and J ends lost 0 bases and 1 base respectively, with 7 bases between them. The CDR3 runs 14 residues. Germline assignment: CDR1 SGHRS and CDR2 YFSETQ. CDR3 region: CASSLGAGNTEAFF. The CDR3 DNA reads as TGCGCCAGCAGCTTGGGGGCAGGGAACACTGAAGCTTTCTTT.

The CDR3 region has the DNA TGTGCCAGCAGCTTAGATCAAGGGGAACGAGAGACCCAGTACTTC. Its translation: CASSLDQGERETQYF. The chain employs TRBV11-2 and TRBJ2-5; the D gene is possibly TRBD1 (5 bases). This CDR3 spans 15 amino acids. The V gene lost 0 bases and the J gene lost 4 bases, with 12 bases spanning the gap. The germline V gene encodes CDR1 SGHAT and CDR2 FQNNGV. The full variable domain, rest sourced from reference TRBV11-2 and TRBJ2-5, is EAGVAQSPRYKIIEKRQSVAFWCNPISGHATLYWYQQILGQGPKLLIQFQNNGVVDDSQLPKDRFSAERLKGVDSTLKIQPAKLEDSAVYLCASSLDQGERETQYFGPGTRLLVL.

This clone turned up a few times. The chain is built from TRBV7-2 and TRBJ2-1; the D gene is possibly TRBD2 (7 bases). This CDR3 is 15 amino acids long. Germline V gene lookup returns CDR1 SGHTA and CDR2 FQGNSA. V was clipped by 3 bases and J by 7 bases, with 16 bases between them. CDR3 protein: CASSFWGGSSNEQFF. The CDR3 region has the DNA TGTGCCAGCAGCTTTTGGGGGGGCAGTAGTAATGAGCAGTTCTTC.

The J gene is TRBJ2-7, the V gene TRBV6-5; tentatively, D is TRBD2 (6 bases). Trimming pared 7 bases from V and 7 bases from J, leaving 23 bases between. In germline, CDR1 is MNHEY, CDR2 SVGAGI. The length of the CDR3 is 15 residues. This chain's CDR3 is CASIEREPGAGEQYF. The CDR3 nucleotides read TGTGCCAGCATCGAACGGGAACCCGGAGCGGGTGAGCAGTACTTC.

There are a few counts of this clone. The chain uses TRBV27 and TRBJ1-2, with D uncertain. This CDR3 is 14 amino acids long. From germline, CDR1 is MNHEY and CDR2 SMNVEV (reference sequence). Trimming cost V 9 bases and J 8 bases, with 22 bases left between them. The CDR3: CARIIMDGEGGYTF. For the CDR3, the DNA is TGTGCCAGAATAATCATGGACGGTGAAGGAGGCTACACCTTC.

This clone has only a few counts. This chain connects TRBV29-1 to TRBJ2-6; D is unclear. Germline values: CDR1 SQVTM, CDR2 ANQGSEA. CDR3 size: 14 residues. V lost 3 bases to trimming and J lost 0 bases, with 6 bases between them. CDR3 nucleotides: TGCAGCGTTGAGCGGATCTCTGGGGCCAACGTCCTGACTTTC. It specifies CSVERISGANVLTF.

Of note for this clone: Within the sample, other DNA sequences also encode this same CDR3. The V gene is TRBV7-9, the J gene TRBJ2-5; D remains ambiguous. Germline CDR1 SEHNR, CDR2 FQNEAQ (reference sequence). Trimming took off 3 bases at V and 5 bases at J, with 4 bases between the two ends. The CDR3 sequence is 11 residues long. The CDR3 nucleotides are TGTGCCAGCAGCTTGTCGGAGACCCAGTACTTC. This gives the protein CASSLSETQYF.

This sequence joins TRBV4-2 and TRBJ1-2, with D possibly matching TRBD1 (5 bases). Germline CDR1 is LGHNA and CDR2 is YNFKEQ. Trimming removed 0 bases from V and 4 bases from J, with 9 bases in between. This CDR3 comprises 14 residues. CDR3 nucleotides: TGTGCCAGCAGCCAAGATCCCGACAGCTATGGCTACACCTTC. This codes for CASSQDPDSYGYTF.